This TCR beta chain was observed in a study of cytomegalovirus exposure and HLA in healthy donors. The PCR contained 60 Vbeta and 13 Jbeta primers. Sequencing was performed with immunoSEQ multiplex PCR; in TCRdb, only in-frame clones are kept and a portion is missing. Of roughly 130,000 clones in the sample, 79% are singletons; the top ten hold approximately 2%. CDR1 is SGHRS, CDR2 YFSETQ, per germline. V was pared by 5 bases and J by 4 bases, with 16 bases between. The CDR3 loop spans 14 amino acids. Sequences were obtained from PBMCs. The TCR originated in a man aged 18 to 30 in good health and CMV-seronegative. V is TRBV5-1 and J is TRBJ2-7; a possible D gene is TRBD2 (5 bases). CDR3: CASSPRTPSYEQYF. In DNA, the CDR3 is TGCGCCAGCAGTCCTCGGACTCCCTCGTACGAGCAGTACTTC. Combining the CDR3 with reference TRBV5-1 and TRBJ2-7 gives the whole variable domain KAGVTQTPRYLIKTRGQQVTLSCSPISGHRSVSWYQQTPGQGLQFLFEYFSETQRNKGNFPGRFSGRQFSNSRSEMNVSTLELGDSALYLCASSPRTPSYEQYFGPGTRLTVT.